These 25 T cell receptor beta chains originate from one sample sequenced in a study of blood T cell repertoires in COVID-19. Libraries were prepared by immunoSEQ multiplex PCR; TCRdb keeps only in-frame clonotypes and omits some of them. Of some 120,000 clones in the sample, 85% were seen once. The source material was peripheral blood. These receptors all come from a woman of 80 years or more with acute or convalescent COVID-19.

CDR3 sequence (DNA): TGTGCCAGCAGCCAACCAGGACAAGGCTACGAGCAGTACTTC. Translation gives CASSQPGQGYEQYF. The chain has TRBV11-1 and TRBJ2-7; possible D gene TRBD1, 5 bases. V was shortened by 5 bases and J by 3 bases, with 14 bases between the two germline ends. The CDR3 consists of 14 residues. Germline CDR1 and CDR2: SGHAT and FQDESV (reference sequence).

J is TRBJ1-4 and V is TRBV19, with a weak D call TRBD1 (5 bases). The CDR3 is 15 amino acids. The V end was cut by 3 bases, the J end by 8 bases, with 16 bases between. The germline gives CDR1 LNHDA, CDR2 SQIVND (reference sequence). CDR3 loop: CASSMDGRVLEKLFF. The CDR3 coding sequence is TGTGCCAGTAGTATGGATGGCAGGGTTCTCGAAAAACTGTTTTTT.

V and J are TRBV18 and TRBJ1-1; D unclear. V shed 6 bases and J shed 10 bases, with 18 bases lying between them. The V gene's germline CDR1 is KGHSH and CDR2 LQKENI. The CDR3 totals 13 residues. The CDR3 nucleotides are TGTGCCAGCTCTACTCCCCCGGGATTTTCAGCTTTCTTT. Encoded protein: CASSTPPGFSAFF.

The rearrangement joins TRBV9 to TRBJ2-2; 9 bases align to TRBD2. Germline-derived CDR1 and CDR2 are SGDLS and YYNGEE. The CDR3 runs 19 residues. Germline trimming cut 1 base from V and 0 bases from J; bases unmatched to any gene: 10. Here the CDR3 reads CASSVSGLAGLANTGELFF. CDR3 in DNA: TGTGCCAGCAGCGTATCCGGCCTAGCGGGGCTCGCGAACACCGGGGAGCTGTTTTTT.

V and J are TRBV5-4 and TRBJ1-4; tentative D call: TRBD1 (5 bases). The length of the CDR3 is 14 residues. Germline V gives CDR1 SGHNT, CDR2 YYREEE (reference sequence). V was pared by 4 bases and J by 7 bases, with 14 bases between. The CDR3 loop reads CASSTGGEGEKLFF. The CDR3 bases are TGTGCCAGCAGCACCGGGGGAGAGGGTGAAAAACTGTTTTTT.

This clone came up once. V and J are TRBV25-1 and TRBJ2-1; a weak D match, TRBD1 (7 bases). Between the trimmed V and J ends, which lost 10 bases and 0 bases, there was a span of 13 bases. Per germline, CDR1 MGHDK and CDR2 SYGVNS. The CDR3 contains 14 residues. CDR3 protein: CATNRGGSYNEQFF. CDR3 nucleotides: TGTGCCACTAACAGGGGAGGCTCCTACAATGAGCAGTTCTTC.

This chain joins TRBV5-1 and TRBJ2-2; D is perhaps TRBD1 (5 bases). The ends were cut back, 1 base at V and 1 base at J, with 8 bases in the middle. CDR3 length equals 15 residues. Germline V gene lookup returns CDR1 SGHRS and CDR2 YFSETQ. The CDR3 here is CASSLKTGNTGELFF. DNA for the CDR3: TGCGCCAGCAGCTTGAAAACAGGGAACACCGGGGAGCTGTTTTTT.

The chain uses TRBV12-3 or TRBV12-4 and TRBJ1-5, with 8 bases aligning to TRBD1. The CDR3 is made up of 13 amino acids. J was trimmed by 7 bases and V by 6 bases; bases with no gene match: 5. This CDR3 is CASSGQGGQPQHF. As DNA, the CDR3 is TGTGCCAGCAGCGGACAGGGAGGGCAGCCCCAGCATTTT.

CDR3 nucleotide sequence: TGTGCCAGCCACAGAGACATGAACACTGAAGCTTTCTTT. Translation: CASHRDMNTEAFF. This rearrangement joins TRBV28 to TRBJ1-1, with D unresolved. The CDR3 contains 13 residues. V shed 8 bases and J shed 0 bases, with 10 bases lying between them. Germline V gene sequence: CDR1 MDHEN, CDR2 SYDVKM.

The rearrangement uses TRBV4-1 and TRBJ1-4; D perhaps matches TRBD1 (5 bases). Trimming cost V 0 bases and J 0 bases, with 20 bases left between them. The length of the CDR3 is 20 residues. Germline V gives CDR1 MGHRA, CDR2 YSYEKL. The CDR3 DNA reads as TGCGCCAGCAGCCAAGATCGCAGGGTCCCCAATTCCGCAACTAATGAAAAACTGTTTTTT. The encoded protein is CASSQDRRVPNSATNEKLFF.

The J gene is TRBJ1-1, the V gene TRBV14, with 7 nucleotides matching TRBD1. The CDR3 is 14 amino acids. The trim removed 4 bases at V and 3 bases at J, leaving 5 bases unmatched. Germline V lookup: CDR1 SGHDN, CDR2 FVKESK. CDR3 sequence (DNA): TGTGCCAGCAGCCTCGAGGGGGCCTACACTGAAGCTTTCTTT. The encoded protein is CASSLEGAYTEAFF.

This chain uses TRBV4-1 with TRBJ1-2; D is possibly TRBD1 (5 bases). This CDR3 spans 17 amino acids. The V end was cut by 4 bases, the J end by 0 bases, with 18 bases between. Germline CDR1 MGHRA, CDR2 YSYEKL. The CDR3 DNA follows: TGCGCCAGCAGCCGGTTGTCGTGGGGCAGAGCTAACTATGGCTACACCTTC. It translates to CASSRLSWGRANYGYTF.

This chain links TRBV5-1 with TRBJ1-1; 8 bases map to TRBD1. CDR3 length: 17 residues. Unmatched junction bases numbered 16, after V lost 4 bases and J lost 5 bases. Germline CDR1 and CDR2: SGHRS and YFSETQ. The CDR3, as DNA: TGCGCCAGCAGCCCTCGGAGCAGGGGGCGCGGGAATACTGAAGCTTTCTTT. Its protein product is CASSPRSRGRGNTEAFF.

A few counts support this clone. V usage is TRBV5-1 and J usage is TRBJ1-1; no definite D call. This CDR3 has 14 residues. CDR1 SGHRS and CDR2 YFSETQ come from the germline V gene. The V end lost 3 bases, the J end lost 4 bases, and 13 bases lay between the germline ends. The CDR3 is CASSSAGVGTEAFF. In DNA, the CDR3 is TGCGCCAGCAGCTCTGCCGGAGTCGGCACTGAAGCTTTCTTT. The whole variable domain, remainder taken from reference TRBV5-1 and TRBJ1-1, is KAGVTQTPRYLIKTRGQQVTLSCSPISGHRSVSWYQQTPGQGLQFLFEYFSETQRNKGNFPGRFSGRQFSNSRSEMNVSTLELGDSALYLCASSSAGVGTEAFFGQGTRLTVV.

J is TRBJ1-1 and V is TRBV7-3; tentatively, D is TRBD1 (6 bases). Deletions cut 4 bases from V and 6 bases from J, with 12 bases between. Germline V gene lookup returns CDR1 SGHTA and CDR2 FQGTGA. The CDR3 sequence is 13 residues long. CDR3 protein: CASSSTTGPEAFF. CDR3 DNA sequence: TGTGCCAGCAGCTCAACGACAGGCCCTGAAGCTTTCTTT.

The chain carries TRBV6-5 and TRBJ1-1, with D unresolved. The V end lost 0 bases, the J end lost 2 bases, and 7 bases lay between the germline ends. CDR3 length: 14 residues. The germline CDR1 and CDR2 sequences are MNHEY and SVGAGI. CDR3 DNA: TGTGCCAGCAGTTACTCCACGGTTAACACTGAAGCTTTCTTT. Its translation: CASSYSTVNTEAFF.

This clone was seen only once. The chain joins TRBV15 to TRBJ1-3, with D maybe TRBD1 (6 bases). Per the germline V gene, CDR1 is LNHNV and CDR2 is YYDKDF (reference sequence). This CDR3 contains 15 residues. V lost 1 base, J lost 1 base, and 8 bases lay in between. CDR3 sequence (DNA): TGTGCCACCAGCAGAGTGGGGGCATCTGGAAACACCATATATTTT. Its protein product is CATSRVGASGNTIYF.

The chain recombines TRBV6-5 with TRBJ1-3; D uncertain. CDR3 length: 15 amino acids. CDR1 is MNHEY, CDR2 SVGAGI, per germline. V was shortened by 0 bases and J by 0 bases, with 6 bases between the two germline ends. CDR3 amino acids: CASSYSGSSGNTIYF. For the CDR3, the DNA is TGTGCCAGCAGTTACTCTGGGAGCTCTGGAAACACCATATATTTT.

The J gene is TRBJ1-6, the V gene TRBV5-6; D possibly corresponds to TRBD1 (5 bases). Germline lookup yields CDR1 SGHDT and CDR2 YYEEEE. V lost 2 bases and J lost 6, with 15 bases in between. The CDR3 covers 16 residues. Here the CDR3 reads CASSLGVTISNSPLHF. The CDR3 DNA is TGTGCCAGCAGCTTAGGGGTGACGATCAGTAATTCACCCCTCCACTTT.

This clone was detected a few times. The V and J genes are TRBV27 and TRBJ2-7; maybe TRBD1 (6 bases). CDR3 length: 13 residues. V lost 5 bases and J lost 3, with 11 bases in between. The germline V gene has CDR1 MNHEY and CDR2 SMNVEV (reference sequence). The CDR3 reads CASSLSRGYEQYV. The CDR3, as DNA: TGTGCCAGCAGTCTAAGCAGGGGCTACGAGCAGTACGTC.

The chain joins TRBV3-1 (or the pseudogene TRBV3-2) to TRBJ2-1, with D possibly matching TRBD2 (6 bases). The CDR3 covers 15 residues. Germline CDR1 is LGHDT and CDR2 is YNNKEL (reference sequence). V shed 4 bases and J shed 7 bases, with 17 bases lying between them. CDR3 in amino acids: CASSRTTGGSNEQFF. CDR3 in DNA: TGTGCCAGCAGCCGTACAACTGGGGGGTCTAATGAGCAGTTCTTC.

CDR3 sequence reads: CATSSHRGRGTEAFF. CDR3 coding DNA: TGTGCCACCAGCAGCCACAGGGGGCGCGGGACTGAAGCTTTCTTT. The chain carries TRBV15 and TRBJ1-1, with 9 nucleotides matching TRBD1. In germline, CDR1 is LNHNV, CDR2 YYDKDF (reference sequence). The CDR3 loop spans 15 amino acids. J lost 5 bases, V lost 3 bases, and 7 bases had no gene match.

The chain has TRBV9 and TRBJ2-7; D is ambiguous. CDR1 is SGDLS and CDR2 is YYNGEE in the germline V gene. The ends were cut back, 0 bases at V and 3 bases at J, with 13 bases in the middle. CDR3 size: 15 residues. DNA for the CDR3: TGTGCCAGCAGCGTAGAAGGCAGGAACCACTACGAGCAGTACTTC. This codes for CASSVEGRNHYEQYF.

The V and J genes are TRBV15 and TRBJ1-4; TRBD1 might be the D (6 bases). Looked up from germline, CDR1 is LNHNV and CDR2 is YYDKDF (reference sequence). The CDR3 spans 16 residues. The germline V and J ends were trimmed by 3 bases and 5 bases, with 16 bases remaining between them. The CDR3 reads CATSSPKTGQNEKLFF. In DNA form, the CDR3 reads TGTGCCACCAGCAGTCCCAAGACCGGACAGAATGAAAAACTGTTTTTT.

This clone was picked up one time. The chain carries TRBV9 and TRBJ2-2; 8 bases match TRBD1. This CDR3 spans 16 amino acids. The trim removed 0 bases at V and 4 bases at J, leaving 5 bases unmatched. CDR1 is SGDLS and CDR2 is YYNGEE in the germline V gene. CDR3 in amino acids: CASSVEGTGVTGELFF. The CDR3 nucleotides read TGTGCCAGCAGCGTAGAAGGGACAGGTGTCACCGGGGAGCTGTTTTTT. The variable domain in full, with the rest retrieved from reference TRBV9 and TRBJ2-2, is DSGVTQTPKHLITATGQRVTLRCSPRSGDLSVYWYQQSLDQGLQFLIQYYNGEERAKGNILERFSAQQFPDLHSELNLSSLELGDSALYFCASSVEGTGVTGELFFGEGSRLTVL.